This record covers a single T cell receptor (beta chain). The data originate from a study of blood T cell repertoires in COVID-19. Turning to the study itself: T cells, B-cell-depleted T cells, or PBMCs provided the cDNA or gDNA that served as material.

The V end was cut by 3 bases, the J end by 8 bases, with 16 bases between. This CDR3 has 15 amino acids. Germline CDR1 reads LNHDA; CDR2 reads SQIVND (reference sequence). Individuals aged about 18 to 89 years were recruited from about two dozen US areas. Cohorts were based on clinical histories the participants reported. Measured with immunoSEQ multiplex PCR; TCRdb has only the in-frame clones, and not every one. The data contain some 340,000 clones, about four fifths of them singletons. This clonotype was obtained from a woman in her forties or fifties who had recovered from COVID-19. V and J are TRBV19 and TRBJ1-4, with unresolved D. Source material: PBMCs or T cells enriched from blood (not recorded which). CDR3 DNA: TGTGCCAGTAGTATCGGGAGTCGCGGGCAGGAAAAACTGTTTTTT. It specifies CASSIGSRGQEKLFF.